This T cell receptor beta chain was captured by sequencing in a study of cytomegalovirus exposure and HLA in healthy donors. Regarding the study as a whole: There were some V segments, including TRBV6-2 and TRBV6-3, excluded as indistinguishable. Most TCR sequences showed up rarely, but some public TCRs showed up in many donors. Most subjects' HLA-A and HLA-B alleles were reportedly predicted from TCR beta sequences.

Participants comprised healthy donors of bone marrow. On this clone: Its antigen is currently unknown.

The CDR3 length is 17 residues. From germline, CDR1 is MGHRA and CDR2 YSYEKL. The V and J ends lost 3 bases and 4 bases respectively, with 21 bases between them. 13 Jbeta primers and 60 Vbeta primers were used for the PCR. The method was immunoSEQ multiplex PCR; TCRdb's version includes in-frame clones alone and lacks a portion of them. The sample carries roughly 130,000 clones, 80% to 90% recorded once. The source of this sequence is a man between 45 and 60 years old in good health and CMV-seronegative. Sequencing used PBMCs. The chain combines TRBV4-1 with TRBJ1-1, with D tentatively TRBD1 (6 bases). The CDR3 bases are TGCGCCAGCAGCCACGTGGGGGGGGCGAGTGAAGGCACTGAAGCTTTCTTT. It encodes CASSHVGGASEGTEAFF.